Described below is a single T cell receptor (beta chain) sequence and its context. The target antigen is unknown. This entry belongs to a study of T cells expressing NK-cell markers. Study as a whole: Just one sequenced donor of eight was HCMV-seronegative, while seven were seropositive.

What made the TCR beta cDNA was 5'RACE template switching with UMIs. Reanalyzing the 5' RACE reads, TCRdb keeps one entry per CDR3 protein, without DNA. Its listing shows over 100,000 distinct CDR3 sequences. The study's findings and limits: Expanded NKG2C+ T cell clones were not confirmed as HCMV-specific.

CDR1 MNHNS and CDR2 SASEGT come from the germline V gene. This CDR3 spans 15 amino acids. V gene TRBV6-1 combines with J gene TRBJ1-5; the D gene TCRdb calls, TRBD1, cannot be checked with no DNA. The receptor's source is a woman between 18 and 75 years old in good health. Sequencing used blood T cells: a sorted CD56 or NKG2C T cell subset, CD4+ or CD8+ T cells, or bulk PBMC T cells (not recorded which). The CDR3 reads CASRDGDSKRQPQHF.